Listed below are T cell receptor beta chains from one sample, sequenced in a study of shared clonotypes between healthy human individuals. The data were produced by immunoSEQ multiplex PCR, yet TCRdb's version contains in-frame clones alone and is incomplete. The sample lists 180,000 or so clones; over 85% were seen once. Material: naive CD4+ T cells sorted from blood. The origin of the receptors is a woman in her twenties or thirties in good health. The CDR3 runs from the conserved cysteine through the conserved F or W. A D gene is named only where the DNA matches it firmly. Expanded clones get a size class; other rows say once, few or many, or leave the size out.

j_call | d_call | clone_size | v_call | cdr3_nt | cdr3_aa
TRBJ1-1 | - | - | TRBV11-2 | TGTGCCAGCAGCTTAAGGGAGGGCACTGAAGCTTTCTTT | CASSLREGTEAFF
TRBJ2-1 | - | once | TRBV6-1 | TGTGCCAGCGATCTTGCTCAGGGGAATGAGCAGTTCTTC | CASDLAQGNEQFF
TRBJ1-5 | - | once | TRBV29-1 | TGCAGCGCCCGCGTGGGAATGAATAGCAATCAGCCCCAGCATTTT | CSARVGMNSNQPQHF
TRBJ2-3 | - | - | TRBV29-1 | TGCAGCTCCCGGCAGGGGACAACAGATACGCAGTATTTT | CSSRQGTTDTQYF
TRBJ2-7 | - | - | TRBV28 | TGTGCCAGCAGCTTAGTGGGTTACGAGCAGTACTTC | CASSLVGYEQYF
TRBJ2-7 | - | - | TRBV27 | TGTGCCAGCGCCGCAGACGGGACATTGAGCTACGAGCAGTACTTC | CASAADGTLSYEQYF
TRBJ1-4 | - | - | TRBV5-1 | TGCGCCAGCCGAAGCTTGGGGGACATGTACGAAAAACTGTTTTTT | CASRSLGDMYEKLFF
TRBJ2-3 | TRBD2 | - | TRBV5-1 | TGCGCCAGCAGCAAACTAGCGGGAGGGCCAGATACGCAGTATTTT | CASSKLAGGPDTQYF
TRBJ2-1 | - | - | TRBV9 | TGTGCCAGCAGCGCCCCTGGGGTGCGTGAGCAGTTCTTC | CASSAPGVREQFF
TRBJ2-7 | - | - | TRBV27 | TGTGCCAGCAGTGGTACGGCGAGCTCCTACGAGCAGTACTTC | CASSGTASSYEQYF
TRBJ1-2 | - | - | TRBV6-5 | TGTGCCAGCAGTTACTCAACTCCTACCAACTATGGCTACACCTTC | CASSYSTPTNYGYTF
TRBJ1-2 | TRBD1 | - | TRBV4-1 | TGCGCCAGCAGCCAAGGACGGGACAGGGGGCTTGGCTACACCTTC | CASSQGRDRGLGYTF
TRBJ2-7 | - | - | TRBV27 | TGTGCCAGCAGTCGTCTGGGCGGGCCTAACGAGCAGTACTTC | CASSRLGGPNEQYF
TRBJ1-6 | TRBD1 | - | TRBV13 | TGTGCCAGCAGCGACCGAGGGACAGGGGATAATTCACCCCTCCACTTT | CASSDRGTGDNSPLHF
TRBJ1-2 | - | - | TRBV2 | TGTGCCAGCGGCGGGGATTTGGGCTACACCTTC | CASGGDLGYTF
TRBJ1-3 | - | - | TRBV27 | TGTGCCAGCAGTTTAACCCCGGGGGGGGGTTCCAGAAACACCATATATTTT | CASSLTPGGGSRNTIYF
TRBJ2-1 | - | - | TRBV4-1 | TGCGCCAGCAGCCAGGGCCGAGGCGGCGGAGTGGTCGATGAGCAGTTCTTC | CASSQGRGGGVVDEQFF
TRBJ1-5 | - | - | TRBV28 | TGTGCCAGCAGTACGGGAGGGGGACTACAGGGTGCCCAGCATTTT | CASSTGGGLQGAQHF
TRBJ1-1 | TRBD1 | - | TRBV19 | TGTGCCAGTAGGCCCCGACAGGGTATCACGGTGGCTTTCTTT | CASRPRQGITVAFF
TRBJ2-5 | TRBD1 | - | TRBV5-1 | TGCGCCAGCAGCACGGGACAGACCCAAGAGACCCAGTACTTC | CASSTGQTQETQYF
TRBJ1-5 | TRBD1 | - | TRBV19 | TGTGCCAGTAGTAGAGGAGGGACAGCTTGGGAGCCCCAGCATTTT | CASSRGGTAWEPQHF
TRBJ2-1 | TRBD2 | - | TRBV7-9 | TGTGCCAGCAGCCTGCTAGCGGGAGGCTACAATGAGCAGTTCTTC | CASSLLAGGYNEQFF
TRBJ2-7 | - | few | TRBV2 | TGTGCCAGCAGTGAAGAGGGTTGGCAGTACTTC | CASSEEGWQYF
TRBJ2-2 | TRBD2 | - | TRBV11-3 | TGTGCCAGCAGCTCTGGACTAGCGGAAAACACCGGGGAGCTGTTTTTT | CASSSGLAENTGELFF
TRBJ1-2 | TRBD1 | - | TRBV6-1 | TGTGCCAGCAGTGAGAGCTTCAGGGGGGCTTACTATGGCTACACCTTC | CASSESFRGAYYGYTF
TRBJ2-7 | TRBD1 | - | TRBV18 | TGTGCCAGCTCACCAGGACAGGAACGTACCTACGAGCAGTACTTC | CASSPGQERTYEQYF
TRBJ2-2 | - | - | TRBV27 | TGTGCCAGCAGTTTCAACGGGGGTCACGGGGAGCTGTTTTTT | CASSFNGGHGELFF
TRBJ2-7 | - | - | TRBV2 | TGTGCCAGCAGTGGGACACCGAGCTCCTACGAGCAGTACTTC | CASSGTPSSYEQYF
TRBJ1-1 | - | - | TRBV7-9 | TGTGCCAGCAGCTTAGGGACATCCTCTGAAGCTTTCTTT | CASSLGTSSEAFF
TRBJ2-3 | - | - | TRBV7-3 | TGTGCCAGCAGCTCAAAGCGGGCAGATACGCAGTATTTT | CASSSKRADTQYF
TRBJ1-2 | TRBD1 | few | TRBV28 | TGTGCCAGCAGTTTACCATCGACAGGGAGGGGCTACACCTTC | CASSLPSTGRGYTF
TRBJ2-7 | TRBD2 | - | TRBV18 | TGTGCCAGCTCACCCGAGACTAGCTCTCGGGCGTACTTC | CASSPETSSRAYF
TRBJ1-1 | - | - | TRBV28 | TGTGCCAGCAGTTTGGTTGGGGACACTGAAGCTTTCTTT | CASSLVGDTEAFF
TRBJ2-7 | - | - | TRBV28 | TGTGCCAGCAGTGACCCCCGCGAGCAGTACTTC | CASSDPREQYF
TRBJ1-4 | - | - | TRBV2 | TGTGCCAGCAGTCCCGGACTTGCAGCTAATGAAAAACTGTTTTTT | CASSPGLAANEKLFF
TRBJ2-6 | - | - | TRBV7-3 | TGTGCCAGCAGCTTAAGTCGAGGCTCTGGGGCCAACGTCCTGACTTTC | CASSLSRGSGANVLTF
TRBJ1-3 | - | - | TRBV13 | TGTGCCAGCAGCTTAGGCAGGTTACGGGTCTCTGGAAACACCATATATTTT | CASSLGRLRVSGNTIYF
TRBJ1-1 | TRBD1 | - | TRBV5-1 | TGCGCCAGCAGCTTGGACGGACAGGGGAACACTGAAGCTTTCTTT | CASSLDGQGNTEAFF
TRBJ1-5 | - | - | TRBV10-3 | TGTGCCATCAGTGAGTCCTCGGGTCAGCCCCAGCATTTT | CAISESSGQPQHF
TRBJ2-3 | - | - | TRBV7-9 | TGTGCCAGCAGCTTAGCCAGGCTCTACACAGATACGCAGTATTTT | CASSLARLYTDTQYF
TRBJ2-7 | TRBD2 | - | TRBV4-2 | TGTGCCAGCAGCCAAGATTCACTAGCGGGCGACTTCTCCTACGAGCAGTACTTC | CASSQDSLAGDFSYEQYF
TRBJ1-3 | - | - | TRBV28 | TGTGCCAGCAGTTCACAGCTTAGCTCTGGAAACACCATATATTTT | CASSSQLSSGNTIYF
TRBJ2-3 | TRBD1 | - | TRBV5-1 | TGCGCCAGCAGTCGGGGACAGGGCGCAGATACGCAGTATTTT | CASSRGQGADTQYF
TRBJ1-4 | TRBD1 | - | TRBV28 | TGTGCCAGCGCTCCGGGACAGGGGGGGGAAAAACTGTTTTTT | CASAPGQGGEKLFF
TRBJ2-6 | - | - | TRBV18 | TGTGCCAGCTCACCGTACGAGGCTGGGGCCAACGTCCTGACTTTC | CASSPYEAGANVLTF
TRBJ2-7 | - | - | TRBV6-5 | TGTGCCAGCAGTTACTCGACCGGGTTCAATTACGAGCAGTACTTC | CASSYSTGFNYEQYF
TRBJ1-5 | - | - | TRBV6-1 | TGTGCCAGCAGTGAACTATGGTCAGGGATCGGCAATCAGCCCCAGCATTTT | CASSELWSGIGNQPQHF
TRBJ1-1 | - | - | TRBV2 | TGTGCCAGCAGTGAAAGTCCGGGCGCCGGCACTGAAGCTTTCTTT | CASSESPGAGTEAFF
TRBJ2-1 | - | - | TRBV10-3 | TGTGCCATCAGTGGGGACAATGAGCAGTTCTTC | CAISGDNEQFF